This T cell receptor beta chain appears in the sequencing data of a study of post-analysis software for immune sequencing data. Every TCR beta cDNA library bore unique molecular identifiers. TCRdb reprocessed the PCR reads with MiXCR, giving one entry per CDR3 protein. Of almost 700,000 distinct CDR3 sequences in the sample, 59% were seen once. The V gene lost 1 base and the J gene lost 7 bases, with 15 bases spanning the gap. Germline CDR1 is SGHDT and CDR2 is YYEEEE. There are 15 residues in the CDR3. Findings of the study overall: Relative to controls, patients with multiple sclerosis showed significantly lower normalized Chao1 diversity. When patients were compared with controls, about five TRBV segments were more frequent, TRBV5-6, TRBV5-1 and TRBV20-1 among them.

This clonotype has a count of ten or more. Its antigen is unidentified. This chain connects TRBV5-6 to TRBJ1-5, with D perhaps matching TRBD1 (6 bases). The sequence was collected from a girl aged 2-10 years with multiple sclerosis. Input material: blood. CDR3 coding DNA: TGTGCCAGCAGCTTGCTACAGGGAAAGAACCAGCCCCAGCATTTT. It is translated as CASSLLQGKNQPQHF.